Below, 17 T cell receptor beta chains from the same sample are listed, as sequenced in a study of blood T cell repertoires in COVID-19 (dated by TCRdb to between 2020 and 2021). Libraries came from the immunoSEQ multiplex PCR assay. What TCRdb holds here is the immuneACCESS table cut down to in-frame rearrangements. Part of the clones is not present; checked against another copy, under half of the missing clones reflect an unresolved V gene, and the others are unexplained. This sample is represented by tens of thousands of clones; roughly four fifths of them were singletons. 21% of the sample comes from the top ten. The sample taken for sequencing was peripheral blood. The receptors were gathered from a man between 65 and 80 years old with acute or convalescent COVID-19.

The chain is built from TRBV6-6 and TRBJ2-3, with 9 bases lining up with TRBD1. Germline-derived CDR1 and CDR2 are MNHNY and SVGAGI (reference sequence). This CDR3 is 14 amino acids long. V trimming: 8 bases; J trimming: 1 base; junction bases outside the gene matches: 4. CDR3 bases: TGTGCCAGCGCCTGGGACAGGGGCACAGATACGCAGTATTTT. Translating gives CASAWDRGTDTQYF.

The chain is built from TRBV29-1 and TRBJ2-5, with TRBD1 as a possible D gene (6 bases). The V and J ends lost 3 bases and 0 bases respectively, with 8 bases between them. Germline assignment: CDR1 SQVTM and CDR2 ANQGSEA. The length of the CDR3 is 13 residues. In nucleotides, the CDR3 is TGCAGCGTTGAGGGACAAGACCAAGAGACCCAGTACTTC. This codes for CSVEGQDQETQYF.

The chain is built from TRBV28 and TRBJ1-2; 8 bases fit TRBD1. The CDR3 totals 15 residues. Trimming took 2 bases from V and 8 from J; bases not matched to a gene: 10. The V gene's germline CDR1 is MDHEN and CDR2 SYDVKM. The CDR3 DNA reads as TGTGCCAGCAGTTTAACAGGGGGGTGGCCGCCGGGCTACACCTTC. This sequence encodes CASSLTGGWPPGYTF.

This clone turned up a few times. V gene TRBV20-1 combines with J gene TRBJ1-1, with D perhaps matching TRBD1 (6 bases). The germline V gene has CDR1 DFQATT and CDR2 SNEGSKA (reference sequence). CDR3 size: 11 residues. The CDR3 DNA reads TGCAGGGCCGGACAGTACCTCGAAGCTTTCTTT. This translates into CRAGQYLEAFF.

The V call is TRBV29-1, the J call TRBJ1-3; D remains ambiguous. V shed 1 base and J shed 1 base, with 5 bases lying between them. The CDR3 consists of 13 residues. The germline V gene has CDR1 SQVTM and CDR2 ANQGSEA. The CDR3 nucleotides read TGCAGCGTTGAAGTATTGTCTGGAAACACCATATATTTT. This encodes CSVEVLSGNTIYF.

CDR3 DNA sequence: TGTGCCAGCAGTATAGCGGGAGACATTTACGAGCAGTACTTC. Translation: CASSIAGDIYEQYF. V usage is TRBV7-9 and J usage is TRBJ2-7, with 9 bases aligning to TRBD2. Germline lookup yields CDR1 SEHNR and CDR2 FQNEAQ (reference sequence). The V gene end was trimmed by 6 bases and the J gene end by 4 bases; junction bases not matched to a gene: 7. The CDR3 runs to 14 residues.

The CDR3: CASSSGGTSPHEQFF. The CDR3 DNA follows: TGTGCCAGCAGCTCTGGCGGGACTAGTCCTCATGAGCAGTTCTTC. The chain recombines TRBV7-9 with TRBJ2-1; 8 bases are a match to TRBD2. Germline CDR1 is SEHNR and CDR2 is FQNEAQ (reference sequence). The CDR3 has 15 residues. The V and J ends lost 4 bases and 8 bases, in that order; junction bases with no gene match: 10.

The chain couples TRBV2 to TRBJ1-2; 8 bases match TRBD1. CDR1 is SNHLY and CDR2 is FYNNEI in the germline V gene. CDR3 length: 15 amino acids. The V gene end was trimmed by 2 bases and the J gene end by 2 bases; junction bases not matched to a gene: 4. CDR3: CASSEWTGRNYGYTF. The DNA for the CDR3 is TGTGCCAGCAGTGAATGGACAGGGAGGAACTATGGCTACACCTTC.

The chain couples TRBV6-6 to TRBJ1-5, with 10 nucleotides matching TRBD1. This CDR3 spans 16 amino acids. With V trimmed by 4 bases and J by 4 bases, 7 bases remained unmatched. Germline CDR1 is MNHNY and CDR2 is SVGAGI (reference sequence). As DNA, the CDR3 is TGTGCCAGCAGTTTCCGGACAGGGGGTTCTAATCAGCCCCAGCATTTT. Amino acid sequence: CASSFRTGGSNQPQHF.

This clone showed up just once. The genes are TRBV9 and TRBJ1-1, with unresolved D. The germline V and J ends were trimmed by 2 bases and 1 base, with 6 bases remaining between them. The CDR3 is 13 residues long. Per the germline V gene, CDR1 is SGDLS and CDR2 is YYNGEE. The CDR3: CASSVGRNTEAFF. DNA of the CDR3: TGTGCCAGCAGCGTGGGCAGGAACACTGAAGCTTTCTTT.

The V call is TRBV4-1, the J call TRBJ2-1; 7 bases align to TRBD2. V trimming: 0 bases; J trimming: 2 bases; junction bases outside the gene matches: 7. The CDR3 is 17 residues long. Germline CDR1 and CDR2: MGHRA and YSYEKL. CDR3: CASSQEIQAGTYNEQFF. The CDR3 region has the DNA TGCGCCAGCAGCCAAGAAATCCAAGCGGGGACCTACAATGAGCAGTTCTTC.

The CDR3 is CASSPGLKGASEQYF. The CDR3 nucleotides read TGTGCCAGCAGTCCCGGACTAAAAGGGGCCAGCGAGCAGTACTTC. The chain combines TRBV6-2 or TRBV6-3 with TRBJ2-7; maybe TRBD2 (6 bases). V was pared by 5 bases and J by 6 bases, with 20 bases between. Germline CDR1 MNHEY, CDR2 SVGEGT. The CDR3 consists of 15 residues.

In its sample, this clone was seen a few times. The CDR3 spells CASSLAGGGADTQYF. The CDR3 nucleotides are TGTGCCAGCAGTCTAGCGGGAGGCGGGGCAGATACGCAGTATTTT. The V call is TRBV6-5, the J call TRBJ2-3, with 11 nucleotides matching TRBD2. The CDR3 has 15 amino acids. Germline values: CDR1 MNHEY, CDR2 SVGAGI. J was trimmed by 4 bases and V by 5 bases; bases with no gene match: 5.

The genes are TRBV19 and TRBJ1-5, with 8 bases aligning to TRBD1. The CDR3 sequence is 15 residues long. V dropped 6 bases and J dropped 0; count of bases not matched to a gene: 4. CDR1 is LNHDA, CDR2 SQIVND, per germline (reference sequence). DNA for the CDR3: TGTGCCAGTAGACCGGGACAGGTTAGCAATCAGCCCCAGCATTTT. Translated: CASRPGQVSNQPQHF. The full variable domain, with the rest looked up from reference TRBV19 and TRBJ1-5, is DGGITQSPKYLFRKEGQNVTLSCEQNLNHDAMYWYRQDPGQGLRLIYYSQIVNDFQKGDIAEGYSVSREKKESFPLTVTSAQKNPTAFYLCASRPGQVSNQPQHFGDGTRLSIL.

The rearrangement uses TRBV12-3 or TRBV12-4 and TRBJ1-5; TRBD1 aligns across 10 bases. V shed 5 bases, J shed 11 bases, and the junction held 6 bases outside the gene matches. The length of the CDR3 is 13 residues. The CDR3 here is CASSPTGGEAQHF. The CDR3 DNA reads TGTGCCAGCAGTCCGACAGGGGGCGAGGCCCAGCATTTT.

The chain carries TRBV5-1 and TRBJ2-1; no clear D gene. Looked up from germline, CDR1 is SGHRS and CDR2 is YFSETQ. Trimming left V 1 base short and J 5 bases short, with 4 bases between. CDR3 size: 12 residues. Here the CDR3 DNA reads TGCGCCAGCAGCTTGACAAACAATGAGCAGTTCTTC. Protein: CASSLTNNEQFF.

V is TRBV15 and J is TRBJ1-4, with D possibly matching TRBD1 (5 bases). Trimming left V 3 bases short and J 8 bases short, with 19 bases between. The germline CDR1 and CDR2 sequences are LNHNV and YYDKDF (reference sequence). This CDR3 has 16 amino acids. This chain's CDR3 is CATSSFYGAEREKLFF. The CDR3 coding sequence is TGTGCCACCAGCAGCTTCTATGGGGCAGAGAGAGAAAAACTGTTTTTT.